What follows are 23 T cell receptor beta chains derived from one specimen sequenced in a study of post-analysis software for immune sequencing data. cDNA libraries of TCR beta carried unique molecular identifiers. TCRdb re-called the PCR reads through MiXCR, storing one row per CDR3 protein. The sample records some 690,000 distinct CDR3 sequences, 25% to 30% being singletons. Their recognized antigens are unknown. General study points: Elevated frequency relative to controls characterized a handful of TRBV segments in patients, TRBV5-6, TRBV5-1 and TRBV20-1 among them.

The sequenced sample was blood. These receptors originate from a girl aged 10 to 17 with multiple sclerosis.

This clonotype was detected a few times. This chain connects TRBV7-2 to TRBJ2-4; 7 bases map to TRBD1. This CDR3 has 15 residues. With V trimmed by 5 bases and J by 7 bases, 11 bases remained unmatched. From germline, CDR1 is SGHTA and CDR2 FQGNSA. The CDR3 sequence: CASSQRGRQGNIQYF. The CDR3 DNA is TGTGCCAGCAGCCAGAGGGGTCGACAGGGCAACATTCAGTACTTC.

This clonotype was seen more than once but under ten times. The chain is built from TRBV28 and TRBJ2-7, with TRBD2 identical over 8 bases. Trimming took 7 bases from V and 3 from J; bases not matched to a gene: 2. Germline CDR1 and CDR2: MDHEN and SYDVKM. The CDR3 has 12 residues. The CDR3 sequence: CASTAGGYEQYF. The CDR3 DNA reads as TGTGCCAGCACTGCGGGGGGCTACGAGCAGTACTTC. The full variable domain, completed using reference TRBV28 and TRBJ2-7, is DVKVTQSSRYLVKRTGEKVFLECVQDMDHENMFWYRQDPGLGLRLIYFSYDVKMKEKGDIPEGYSVSREKKERFSLILESASTNQTSMYLCASTAGGYEQYFGPGTRLTVT.

In this sample, this clonotype turned up a few times. This chain uses TRBV12-3 or TRBV12-4 with TRBJ1-1; D is undetermined. The CDR3 is made up of 14 amino acids. Trimming took off 3 bases at V and 4 bases at J, with 12 bases between the two ends. The CDR3 spells CASSFSGLGTEAFF. DNA for the CDR3: TGTGCCAGCAGTTTTTCCGGGTTGGGCACTGAAGCTTTCTTT.

This clonotype was observed a single time. Here the CDR3 reads CATSDVGPHPGANVLTF. CDR3 DNA: TGTGCCACCAGTGACGTGGGACCGCACCCTGGGGCCAACGTCCTGACTTTC. The V gene is TRBV24-1, the J gene TRBJ2-6; D is possibly TRBD1 or TRBD2 (5 bases each). The CDR3 loop spans 17 amino acids. Germline CDR1 is KGHDR and CDR2 is SFDVKD. V shed 4 bases and J shed 2 bases, with 14 bases lying between them.

This chain uses TRBV6-5 with TRBJ1-2; D is possibly TRBD1 (6 bases). This CDR3 has 11 amino acids. Germline loops: CDR1 MNHEY, CDR2 SVGAGI. Trimming shortened V by 7 bases and J by 8 bases, and 11 bases separated the two germline ends. The chain's CDR3 is CASTTGRGYTF. The CDR3 nucleotides are TGTGCCAGCACAACAGGGAGAGGCTACACCTTC.

This chain links TRBV7-9 with TRBJ2-1; tentative D call: TRBD2 (9 bases). Germline loops: CDR1 SEHNR, CDR2 FQNEAQ (reference sequence). The CDR3 has 16 amino acids. V lost 4 bases to trimming and J lost 7 bases, with 20 bases between them. The CDR3 loop reads CASSSGGGGAWNEQFF. DNA for the CDR3: TGTGCCAGCAGCTCAGGGGGCGGGGGGGCTTGGAATGAGCAGTTCTTC.

V gene TRBV28 combines with J gene TRBJ2-7, with unresolved D. This CDR3 comprises 12 residues. The germline V gene encodes CDR1 MDHEN and CDR2 SYDVKM. V was cut by 2 bases and J by 3 bases, with 5 bases left in between. The CDR3 nucleotides read TGTGCCAGCAGTTTAAGGGTCTACGAGCAGTACTTC. Translating gives CASSLRVYEQYF.

The CDR3 reads CASSRGPGNTIYF. CDR3 DNA sequence: TGTGCCAGCTCCAGGGGGCCTGGAAACACCATATATTTT. This rearrangement joins TRBV6-5 to TRBJ1-3, with 8 bases that match TRBD1. J lost 2 bases, V lost 8 bases, and 2 bases had no gene match. CDR1 MNHEY and CDR2 SVGAGI come from the germline V gene. This CDR3 is built from 13 residues.

This chain connects TRBV24-1 to TRBJ2-6; TRBD2 might be the D (5 bases). The CDR3 totals 16 residues. From germline, CDR1 is KGHDR and CDR2 SFDVKD. The V end lost 10 bases, the J end lost 0 bases, and 15 bases lay between the germline ends. The CDR3 DNA sequence: TGTGCCACACCCTTCGGGGTCCCCTCTGGGGCCAACGTCCTGACTTTC. Protein: CATPFGVPSGANVLTF.

This chain uses TRBV20-1 with TRBJ2-5; a possible D gene is TRBD2 (6 bases). CDR3 length equals 12 residues. Per germline, CDR1 DFQATT and CDR2 SNEGSKA (reference sequence). Trimming took 8 bases from V and 5 from J, leaving 15 bases between them. The CDR3 DNA follows: TGCAGTACGAACCGGAGGGAGGAGACCCAGTACTTC. Its protein is CSTNRREETQYF.

This sequence joins TRBV6-5 and TRBJ2-1, with 7 nucleotides matching TRBD1. The CDR3 contains 15 residues. V dropped 6 bases and J dropped 0; count of bases not matched to a gene: 5. Germline assignment: CDR1 MNHEY and CDR2 SVGAGI. The CDR3 nucleotides are TGTGCCAGCAGGGTACAGGGGAGCTCCTACAATGAGCAGTTCTTC. This translates into CASRVQGSSYNEQFF.

This clonotype was seen many times. This chain connects TRBV6-6 to TRBJ2-5; 8 bases fit TRBD2. Germline CDR1 reads MNHNY; CDR2 reads SVGAGI (reference sequence). The CDR3 has 13 residues. V gave up 5 bases and J gave up 1 base; unmatched junction bases: 0. Written as DNA, the CDR3 is TGTGCCAGCAGTACTAGCGGCCAAGAGACCCAGTACTTC. It translates to CASSTSGQETQYF.

V gene TRBV7-2 combines with J gene TRBJ1-4; D is unclear. The CDR3 consists of 13 residues. Per germline, CDR1 SGHTA and CDR2 FQGNSA. Trimming removed 6 bases at V and 12 bases at J, with 17 bases between. CDR3 DNA: TGTGCCAGCAGACCAGCCCTCCGGGCACAACTGTTTTTT. Amino acid sequence: CASRPALRAQLFF.

This clonotype appeared a few times. V is TRBV5-1 and J is TRBJ2-7; TRBD2 agrees at 11 bases. The closer fit of TRBJ2-5 to the DNA end suggests the J call may be wrong. This CDR3 is 14 amino acids long. Germline lookup yields CDR1 SGHRS and CDR2 YFSETQ. The CDR3 here is CASSPGTSGETQYF. CDR3 coding DNA: TGCGCCAGCAGCCCCGGGACTAGCGGAGAGACCCAGTACTTC.

This chain joins TRBV9 and TRBJ2-1; D uncertain. Per germline, CDR1 SGDLS and CDR2 YYNGEE. The ends were cut back, 0 bases at V and 0 bases at J, with 7 bases in the middle. CDR3 length: 15 residues. CDR3: CASSVVWSSYNEQFF. The CDR3 coding sequence is TGTGCCAGCAGCGTAGTGTGGAGCTCCTACAATGAGCAGTTCTTC.

A note on this clonotype: Germline is not matched at one junction end, which may reflect a read error. The chain has TRBV19 and TRBJ2-3; D is possibly TRBD1 or TRBD2 (5 bases each). Germline CDR1 LNHDA, CDR2 SQIVND (reference sequence). The CDR3 extends over 16 amino acids. This CDR3 reads CASSPVGAGRTDAQYF. In DNA form, the CDR3 reads TGTGCCAGTAGTCCGGTTGGGGCGGGCCGCACAGATGCGCAGTATTTT.

This clonotype was detected only a few times. This chain links TRBV2 with TRBJ2-5; TRBD2 matches 9 bases. V shed 8 bases, J shed 5 bases, and the junction held 6 bases outside the gene matches. Germline CDR1 and CDR2: SNHLY and FYNNEI. This CDR3 has 13 residues. The CDR3 sequence: CASPGGLAETQYF. The CDR3 DNA is TGTGCCAGCCCCGGGGGACTAGCTGAGACCCAGTACTTC.

J is TRBJ2-4 and V is TRBV29-1; the D gene is possibly TRBD2 (6 bases). Germline V CDR1 and CDR2: SQVTM, ANQGSEA. The CDR3 is 14 amino acids. Trimming shortened V by 7 bases and J by 6 bases, and 19 bases separated the two germline ends. The DNA of the CDR3 is TGCAGCGCCCTACCGGCGGGGTTGAGAAACATTCAGTACTTC. This encodes CSALPAGLRNIQYF.

There are a few counts of this clonotype. The V call is TRBV7-2, the J call TRBJ2-7; 9 nucleotides align to TRBD2. The length of the CDR3 is 14 residues. V trimming: 7 bases; J trimming: 0 bases; junction bases outside the gene matches: 4. CDR1 is SGHTA and CDR2 is FQGNSA in the germline V gene. CDR3 in amino acids: CASNAGGPSYEQYF. The CDR3 bases are TGTGCCAGCAACGCGGGAGGGCCCTCCTACGAGCAGTACTTC.

This chain uses TRBV11-3 with TRBJ2-1, with D maybe TRBD1 (6 bases). V lost 5 bases, J lost 13 bases, and 18 bases lay in between. The CDR3 extends over 13 amino acids. The germline CDR1 and CDR2 sequences are SGHNT and YENEEA. CDR3 nucleotides: TGTGCCAGCAGCCCAGGGGATGAGCAGGGTCAGTTCTTC. It is translated as CASSPGDEQGQFF.

This clonotype was seen more than once but under ten times. V usage is TRBV20-1 and J usage is TRBJ2-7, with 7 bases identical to TRBD1. The CDR3 is 15 amino acids. Losses at the gene ends were 2 bases for V and 3 bases for J; bases not matched to a gene: 10. CDR1 and CDR2 from the germline V gene are DFQATT and SNEGSKA (reference sequence). The CDR3 DNA is TGCAGTGCTAGAAGACAGGGCGGGCCATACTACGAGCAGTACTTC. Translating gives CSARRQGGPYYEQYF.

The chain couples TRBV27 to TRBJ2-1; TRBD1 might be the D (6 bases). CDR3 length equals 16 residues. Germline CDR1 and CDR2: MNHEY and SMNVEV (reference sequence). Trimming removed 5 bases from V and 2 bases from J, with 16 bases in between. The chain's CDR3 is CASSPMTGVPYNEQFF. CDR3 nucleotide sequence: TGTGCCAGCAGTCCCATGACAGGAGTACCCTACAATGAGCAGTTCTTC.

The sample holds a few counts of this clonotype. The rearrangement links TRBV7-2 to TRBJ2-7; TRBD1 matches at 8 bases. V shed 4 bases, J shed 5 bases, and the junction held 4 bases outside the gene matches. Germline V gene sequence: CDR1 SGHTA, CDR2 FQGNSA. CDR3 length: 13 amino acids. CDR3 bases: TGTGCCAGCAGCTCCAGGACAGGGCACGAGCAGTACTTC. Translating it yields CASSSRTGHEQYF.